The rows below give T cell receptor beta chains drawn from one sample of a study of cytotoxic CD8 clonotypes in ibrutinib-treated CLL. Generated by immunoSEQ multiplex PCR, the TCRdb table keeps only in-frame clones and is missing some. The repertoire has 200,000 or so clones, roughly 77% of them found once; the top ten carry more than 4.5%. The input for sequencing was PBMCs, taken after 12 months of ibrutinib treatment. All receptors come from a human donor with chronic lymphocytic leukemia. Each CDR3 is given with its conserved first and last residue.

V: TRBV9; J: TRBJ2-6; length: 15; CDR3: CASSVTLGGANVLTF
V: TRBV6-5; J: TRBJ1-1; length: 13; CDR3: CASSLQVSSEAFF
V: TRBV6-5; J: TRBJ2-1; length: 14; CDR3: CASSYRAQYNEQFF
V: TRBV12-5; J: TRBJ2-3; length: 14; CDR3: CASGTYDSTDTQYF
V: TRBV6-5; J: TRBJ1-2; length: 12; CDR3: CASSREGYGYTF
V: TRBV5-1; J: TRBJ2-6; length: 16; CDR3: CASSHRELTGANVLTF
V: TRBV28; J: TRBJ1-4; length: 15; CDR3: CASSSGGSTNEKLFF
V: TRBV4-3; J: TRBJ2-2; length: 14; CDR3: CASSQDRITGELFF
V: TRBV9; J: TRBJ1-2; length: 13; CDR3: CASSVASNYGYTF
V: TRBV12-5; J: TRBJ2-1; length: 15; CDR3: CASGPGTGISNEQFF
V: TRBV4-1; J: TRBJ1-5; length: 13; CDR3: CASSHASNQPRHF
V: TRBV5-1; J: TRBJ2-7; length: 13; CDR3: CASSLTGKVEDYF
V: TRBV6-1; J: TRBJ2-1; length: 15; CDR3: CASSEAGGYYNEQFF
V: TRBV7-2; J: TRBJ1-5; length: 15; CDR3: CASSLARTGSQPQHF
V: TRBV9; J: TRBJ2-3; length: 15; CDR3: CASSVGGAGTDTQYF
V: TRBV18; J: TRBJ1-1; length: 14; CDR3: CASSPQGLNTEAFF
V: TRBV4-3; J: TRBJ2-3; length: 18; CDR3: CASSQGAGLAGGRDTQYF
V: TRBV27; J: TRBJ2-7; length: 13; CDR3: CASSSALSYEQYF
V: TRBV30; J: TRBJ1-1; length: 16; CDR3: CAWSWGERVPLTEAFF
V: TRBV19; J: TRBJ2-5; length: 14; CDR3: CASSPSGVGETQYF
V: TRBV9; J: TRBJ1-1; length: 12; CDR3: CASSELRGGAFF
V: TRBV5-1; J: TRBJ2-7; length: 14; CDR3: CASYRGPSSYEQYF
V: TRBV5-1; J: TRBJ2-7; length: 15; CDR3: CASSLGGHSSYEQYF
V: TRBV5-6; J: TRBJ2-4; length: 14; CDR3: CASSWGQGARIQYF
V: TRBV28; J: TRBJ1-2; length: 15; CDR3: CASRPPGQGNYGYTF
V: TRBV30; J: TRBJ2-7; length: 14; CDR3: CAWSASWAAHEQYF
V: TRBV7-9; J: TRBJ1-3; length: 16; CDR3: CASSRADRGSGNTIYF
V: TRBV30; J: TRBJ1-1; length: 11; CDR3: CAWDKNTEAFF
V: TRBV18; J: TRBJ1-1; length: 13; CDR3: CASSPSGHSEAFF
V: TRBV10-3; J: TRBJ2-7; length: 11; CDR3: CAISGNYEQYF
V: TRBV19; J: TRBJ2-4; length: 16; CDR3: CASSIREGTAKNIQYF
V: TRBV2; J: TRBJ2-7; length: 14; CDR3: CASTWDRGYYEQYF
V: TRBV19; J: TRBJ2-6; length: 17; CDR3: CASRGQLGYSGANVLTF
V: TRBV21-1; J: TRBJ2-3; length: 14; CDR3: CASSKERGPDTQYF
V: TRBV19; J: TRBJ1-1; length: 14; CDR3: CASSLYPGETEAFF
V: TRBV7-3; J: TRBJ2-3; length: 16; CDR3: CASSPGGASGADTQYF
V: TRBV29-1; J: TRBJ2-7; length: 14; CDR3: CSVPGQFDSYEQYF
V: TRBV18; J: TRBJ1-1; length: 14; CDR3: CASSPQGERTEAFF
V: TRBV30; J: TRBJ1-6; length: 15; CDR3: CAWRRVSSYNSPLHF
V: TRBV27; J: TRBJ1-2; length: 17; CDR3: CASRSPGQGRSNYGYTF
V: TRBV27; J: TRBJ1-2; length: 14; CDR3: CASSPFRGVYGYTF
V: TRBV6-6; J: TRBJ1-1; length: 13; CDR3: CASSYGENTEAFF